The clone carrying this TCR beta chain has just one count. Its specificity is not known. Produced via immunoSEQ multiplex PCR; TCRdb's table is partial and in-frame only. Found here are approximately 37,000 clones, approximately 70% of them singletons; the top ten hold 30% to 40%. Expansion of antigen-specific CD4+ T cells with viral peptide pools was carried out by the ViraFEST assay before sequencing. Culture lasted over 9 days before CD4+ T cell isolation. PCR-confirmed SARS-CoV-2 infection occurred in the person between March and December 2020. This sample stems from a study of vaccination effects on CD4 cells after COVID-19. The length of the CDR3 is 16 residues. CDR1 and CDR2 (germline): MNHEY, SVGAGI. V was clipped by 2 bases and J by 5 bases; unmatched bases: 6.

The sequencing used CD4+ T cells from PBMCs cultured with a peptide pool, collected before COVID-19 vaccination. The gene calls are TRBV6-5 and TRBJ2-1; 10 bases agree with TRBD1. The source of this sequence is a human donor who had a prior SARS-CoV-2 infection. CDR3 region: CASSYGGDRGNNEQFF. The CDR3 DNA sequence: TGTGCCAGCAGTTACGGTGGGGACAGGGGAAACAATGAGCAGTTCTTC.